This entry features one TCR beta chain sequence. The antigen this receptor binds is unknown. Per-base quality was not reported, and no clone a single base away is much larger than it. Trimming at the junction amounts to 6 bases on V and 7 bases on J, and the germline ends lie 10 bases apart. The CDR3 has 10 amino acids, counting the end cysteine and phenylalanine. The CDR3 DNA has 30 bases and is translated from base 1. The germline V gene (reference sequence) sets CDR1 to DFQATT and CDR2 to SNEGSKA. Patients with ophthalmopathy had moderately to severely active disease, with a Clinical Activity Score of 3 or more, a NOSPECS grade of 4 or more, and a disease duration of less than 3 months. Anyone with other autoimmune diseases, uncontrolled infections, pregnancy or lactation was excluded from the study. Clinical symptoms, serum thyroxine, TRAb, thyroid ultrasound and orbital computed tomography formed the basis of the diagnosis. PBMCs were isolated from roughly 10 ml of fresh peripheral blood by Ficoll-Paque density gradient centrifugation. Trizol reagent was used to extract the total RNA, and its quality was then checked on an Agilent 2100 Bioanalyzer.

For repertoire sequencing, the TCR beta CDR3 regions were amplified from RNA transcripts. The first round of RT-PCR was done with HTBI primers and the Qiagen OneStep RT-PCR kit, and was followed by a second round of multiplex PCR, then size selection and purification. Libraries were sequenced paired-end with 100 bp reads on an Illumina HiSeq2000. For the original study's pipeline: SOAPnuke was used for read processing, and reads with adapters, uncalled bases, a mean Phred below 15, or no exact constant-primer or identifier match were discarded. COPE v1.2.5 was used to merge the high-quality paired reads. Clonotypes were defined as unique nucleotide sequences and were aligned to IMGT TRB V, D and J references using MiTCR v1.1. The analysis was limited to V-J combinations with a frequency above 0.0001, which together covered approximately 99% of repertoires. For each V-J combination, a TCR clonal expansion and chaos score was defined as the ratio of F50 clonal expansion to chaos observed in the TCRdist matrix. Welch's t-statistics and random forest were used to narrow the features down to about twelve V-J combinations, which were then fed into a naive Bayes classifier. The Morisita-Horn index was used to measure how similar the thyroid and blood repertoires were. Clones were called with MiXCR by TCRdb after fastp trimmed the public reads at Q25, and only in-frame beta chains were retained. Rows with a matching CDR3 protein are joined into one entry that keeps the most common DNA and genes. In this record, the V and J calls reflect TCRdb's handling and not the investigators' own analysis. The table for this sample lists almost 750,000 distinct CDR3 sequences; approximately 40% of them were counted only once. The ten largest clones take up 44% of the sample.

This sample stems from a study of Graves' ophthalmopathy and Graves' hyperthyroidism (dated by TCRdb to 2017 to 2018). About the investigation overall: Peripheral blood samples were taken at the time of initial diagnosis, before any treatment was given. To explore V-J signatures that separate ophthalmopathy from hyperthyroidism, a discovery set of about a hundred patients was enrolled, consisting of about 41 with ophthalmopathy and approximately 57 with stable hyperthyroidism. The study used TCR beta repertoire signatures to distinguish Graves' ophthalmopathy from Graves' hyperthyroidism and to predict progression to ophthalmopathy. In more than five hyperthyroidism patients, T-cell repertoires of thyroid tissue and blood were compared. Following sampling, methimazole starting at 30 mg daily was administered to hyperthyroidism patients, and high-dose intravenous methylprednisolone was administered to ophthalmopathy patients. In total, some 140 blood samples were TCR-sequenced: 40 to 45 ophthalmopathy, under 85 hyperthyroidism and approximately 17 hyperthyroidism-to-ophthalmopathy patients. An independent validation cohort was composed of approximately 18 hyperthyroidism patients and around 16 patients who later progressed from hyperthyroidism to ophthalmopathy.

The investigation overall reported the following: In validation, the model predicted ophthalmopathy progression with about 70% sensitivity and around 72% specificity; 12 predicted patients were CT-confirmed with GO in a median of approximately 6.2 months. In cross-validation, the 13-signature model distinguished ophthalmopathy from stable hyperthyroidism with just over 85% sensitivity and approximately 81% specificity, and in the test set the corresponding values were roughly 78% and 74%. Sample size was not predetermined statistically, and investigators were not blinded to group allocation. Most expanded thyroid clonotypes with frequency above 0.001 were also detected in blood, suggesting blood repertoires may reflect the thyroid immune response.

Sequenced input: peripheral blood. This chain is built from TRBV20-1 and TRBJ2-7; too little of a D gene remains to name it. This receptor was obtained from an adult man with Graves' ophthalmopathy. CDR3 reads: CSASAREQYF. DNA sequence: TGCAGTGCAAGCGCGAGGGAGCAGTACTTC.